Listed below are T cell receptor beta chains from one sample, sequenced in a study of beta chain features in type 1 diabetes. Sequencing was performed with immunoSEQ multiplex PCR; in TCRdb, only in-frame clones are kept and a portion is missing. The sample holds 160,000 or so clones, approximately 8.4% seen once. The source material was central memory CD4+ T cells from blood. The receptor source for this set is a young woman in good health. CDR3s include the opening cysteine and the closing phenylalanine or tryptophan. D genes are given only for firm matches. The size of a clone is reported for some rows only, either as once, few or many, or as a class for expanded clones.

>few|14|TRBV2|TRBJ1-5|TRBD1
TGTGCCAGCAACGGACAGGGTGGCAATCAGCCCCAGCATTTT
CASNGQGGNQPQHF
>NA|13|TRBV7-2|TRBJ2-7|NA
TGTGCCAGCAGCTTAGCGAGCCGGGGTGAGCAGTACTTC
CASSLASRGEQYF
>few|14|TRBV5-1|TRBJ2-5|NA
TGCGCCAGCAGCTTACTGGGGGCGGAAGAGACCCAGTACTTC
CASSLLGAEETQYF
>NA|14|TRBV4-1|TRBJ1-1|NA
TGCGCCAGCAGCCAAGACCAACAGGGAGCTGAAGCTTTCTTT
CASSQDQQGAEAFF
>NA|15|TRBV27|TRBJ2-1|NA
TGTGCCAGCAGTTCGACTAGAAACGGGATCTATGAGCAGTTCTTC
CASSSTRNGIYEQFF
>NA|15|TRBV4-3|TRBJ1-1|NA
TGCGCCAGCAGCTATCTGACACAGACGAACACTGAAGCTTTCTTT
CASSYLTQTNTEAFF
>many|15|TRBV7-9|TRBJ2-3|TRBD2
TGTGCCAGCAGCTTCACTAGCGGGGGGGCAGATACGCAGTATTTT
CASSFTSGGADTQYF
>NA|15|TRBV5-1|TRBJ2-3|TRBD2
TGTGCCAGCAGCTTGGCGGGAGGGCCAATGGATACGCAGTATTTT
CASSLAGGPMDTQYF
>few|15|TRBV9|TRBJ2-4|NA
TGTGCCAGCAGCGTAGGCGGGACGACCAAAAACATTCAGTACTTC
CASSVGGTTKNIQYF
>NA|15|TRBV6-5|TRBJ1-1|TRBD1
TGTGCCAGCAGACCTCCGACAGGGGTGGTCGCTGAAGCTTTCTTT
CASRPPTGVVAEAFF
>few|14|TRBV18|TRBJ2-5|NA
TGTGCCAGCTCACCACCCGGACAAAGAGAGACCCAGTACTTC
CASSPPGQRETQYF
>few|15|TRBV5-1|TRBJ1-1|NA
TGCGCCAGCAGCTTGGCCACAGGGTTGAACACTGAAGCTTTCTTT
CASSLATGLNTEAFF
>NA|12|TRBV30|TRBJ2-5|NA
TGTGCCTGGACAGGGGTCGGGGAGACCCAGTACTTC
CAWTGVGETQYF
>few|13|TRBV7-3|TRBJ2-4|TRBD1
TGTGCCAGCAGCTTAGGACAGGGCGAATTTCAGTACTTC
CASSLGQGEFQYF
>few|16|TRBV5-1|TRBJ1-1|NA
TGCGCCAGCAGCTTGGGAGACCTGGGCAGGGCCACTGAAGCTTTCTTT
CASSLGDLGRATEAFF
>NA|12|TRBV18|TRBJ2-4|TRBD1
TGTGCCAGCTCACTACAGGGGAACATTCAGTACTTC
CASSLQGNIQYF
>few|15|TRBV5-4|TRBJ1-1|NA
TGTGCCAGCAGCGGGGGGTCGGGGGGTGACACTGAAGCTTTCTTT
CASSGGSGGDTEAFF
>NA|14|TRBV4-1|TRBJ2-3|NA
TGCGCCAGCGGAGACTATCCCAGCACAGATACGCAGTATTTT
CASGDYPSTDTQYF
>NA|14|TRBV5-1|TRBJ2-2|NA
TGCGCCAGCATGCCAGGGGAAGGCACCGGGGAGCTGTTTTTT
CASMPGEGTGELFF
>NA|14|TRBV6-5|TRBJ2-7|NA
TGTGCCAGCAGGATGACAGGTTCGGCGCTCGAGCAGTACTTC
CASRMTGSALEQYF
>few|12|TRBV4-2|TRBJ1-5|NA
TGTGCCAGCAGCCAAGCGGGGGAGCCCCAGCATTTT
CASSQAGEPQHF
>few|15|TRBV7-3|TRBJ2-7|NA
TGTGCCAGCAGCCCCTACTCCGGGAGCTCCTACGAGCAGTACTTC
CASSPYSGSSYEQYF
>few|15|TRBV6-5|TRBJ2-7|TRBD1
TGTGCCAGCACCCCCCAGACAGGGGCCTCCTACGAGCAGTACTTC
CASTPQTGASYEQYF
>few|15|TRBV11-2|TRBJ2-3|TRBD2
TGTGCCAGCAAGCTCGGGGTAGCGGGATCAGATACGCAGTATTTT
CASKLGVAGSDTQYF
>NA|12|TRBV29-1|TRBJ2-3|TRBD1
TGCAGCGTTCTAGGGGGCGAGGATACGCAGTATTTT
CSVLGGEDTQYF
>few|19|TRBV10-3|TRBJ2-1|NA
TGTGCCATCAGTGAGTCGACTTGGGAGGGGGATAGCTCCTACAATGAGCAGTTCTTC
CAISESTWEGDSSYNEQFF
>NA|12|TRBV27|TRBJ1-3|NA
TGTGCCAGCAGTTTTAGAGGAAACACCATATATTTT
CASSFRGNTIYF
>few|14|TRBV5-1|TRBJ2-7|NA
TGCGCCAGCAGCAGGACCGAGGGCAGCTACGAGCAGTACTTC
CASSRTEGSYEQYF
>NA|15|TRBV5-1|TRBJ2-5|TRBD2
TGCGCCAGCAGCGTAACTAGCGGGGGGGAAGAGACCCAGTACTTC
CASSVTSGGEETQYF